This T cell receptor beta chain was recorded in a study of radiotherapy plus CTLA-4 blockade in lung cancer. Study-wide background: Objective responses were seen in 18% of patients, disease control in 25% to 35%.

Comment on this clone: Its antigen remains unknown.

Clones were read by immunoSEQ multiplex PCR, and TCRdb kept only the in-frame ones, dropping some. The sample contains about 59,000 clones, 70% to 80% of which appear only once. This CDR3 is 16 amino acids long. Germline-derived CDR1 and CDR2 are SNHLY and FYNNEI. With 4 bases removed from V and 1 base from J, the gap between germline ends came to 14 bases. General study points: Response, reportedly, was best predicted by interferon-beta along with early blood T cell clone dynamics. In blood, TCR clones derived from the tumor expanded after radiotherapy plus ipilimumab.

The sequenced sample was peripheral blood, obtained from a patient treated with radiotherapy plus ipilimumab. The rearrangement joins TRBV2 to TRBJ2-1, with a tentative D call TRBD2 (6 bases). The clonotype comes from a human donor with non-small cell lung cancer whose response to radiotherapy plus ipilimumab could not be evaluated. CDR3 sequence (DNA): TGTGCCAGCAGTGCCCTGACTAGTTTGTCCTACAATGAGCAGTTCTTC. Residues: CASSALTSLSYNEQFF.